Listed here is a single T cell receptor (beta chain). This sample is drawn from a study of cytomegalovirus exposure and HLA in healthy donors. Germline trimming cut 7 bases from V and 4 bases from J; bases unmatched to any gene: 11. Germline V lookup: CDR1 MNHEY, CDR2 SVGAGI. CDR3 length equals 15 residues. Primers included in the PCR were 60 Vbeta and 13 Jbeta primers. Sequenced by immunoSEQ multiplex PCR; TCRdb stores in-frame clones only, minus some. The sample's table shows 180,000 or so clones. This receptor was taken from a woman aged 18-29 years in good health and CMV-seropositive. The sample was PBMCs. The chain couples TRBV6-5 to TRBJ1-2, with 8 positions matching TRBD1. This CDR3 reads CASKMSGGEGYGYTF. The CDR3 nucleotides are TGTGCCAGCAAGATGTCAGGGGGCGAAGGCTATGGCTACACCTTC.